This T cell receptor (beta chain) was obtained from a study of blood T cell repertoires in COVID-19. For the study at large: T cells, B-cell-depleted T cells, or PBMCs supplied cDNA or gDNA.

The CDR3 runs to 16 residues. Germline CDR1 SGHDT, CDR2 YYEEEE. The J segment lost 3 bases and the V segment lost 7 bases, leaving 14 bases of the junction unmatched. The data were produced by immunoSEQ multiplex PCR, yet TCRdb's version contains in-frame clones alone and is incomplete. The sample comprises a few hundred thousand clones, 84% of which are singletons, and approximately 2.3% rests with the top ten. Sequenced input: peripheral blood. The sequence was collected from a man aged 35-49 years who had recovered from COVID-19. V gene TRBV5-6 combines with J gene TRBJ1-1, with 8 bases that match TRBD1. CDR3 region: CASASRGTGGDTEAFF. For the CDR3, the DNA is TGTGCCAGCGCCTCTCGAGGTACAGGGGGGGACACTGAAGCTTTCTTT. Based on the CDR3 plus reference TRBV5-6 and TRBJ1-1, the full variable domain is DAGVTQSPTHLIKTRGQQVTLRCSPKSGHDTVSWYQQALGQGPQFIFQYYEEEERQRGNFPDRFSGHQFPNYSSELNVNALLLGDSALYLCASASRGTGGDTEAFFGQGTRLTVV.